These 26 T cell receptor beta chains were all obtained from the same sample, sequenced in a study of cytomegalovirus exposure and HLA in healthy donors (dated by TCRdb to about 2017). Libraries were built with the immunoSEQ multiplex PCR assay. A mixture of 60 forward primers for TCR Vbeta segments and 13 reverse primers for TCR Jbeta segments was used in the multiplex PCR. TCRdb re-hosts the immuneACCESS table, in-frame sequences only. Its copies lack some clones; in the studies checked, an unresolved V gene accounts for under half of them, and the cause for the rest is not known. The sample contains about 82,000 clones, less than 85% of them found a single time. The top ten constitute roughly 12% of the sample. The sequencing sample was made of PBMCs. These receptors came from a human donor in good health.

This clone was detected only once. V is TRBV18 and J is TRBJ1-1; D not certain. The CDR3 is made up of 13 amino acids. Germline loops: CDR1 KGHSH, CDR2 LQKENI. Trimming pared 2 bases from V and 5 bases from J, leaving 9 bases between. Here the CDR3 DNA reads TGTGCCAGCTCACCATTGCCGGAGACTGAAGCTTTCTTT. Translation: CASSPLPETEAFF. The whole variable domain, remainder taken from reference TRBV18 and TRBJ1-1, is NAGVMQNPRHLVRRRGQEARLRCSPMKGHSHVYWYRQLPEEGLKFMVYLQKENIIDESGMPKERFSAEFPKEGPSILRIQQVVRGDSAAYFCASSPLPETEAFFGQGTRLTVV.

The chain carries TRBV4-1 and TRBJ2-5; TRBD2 agrees at 10 bases. The V gene's germline CDR1 is MGHRA and CDR2 YSYEKL. V shed 0 bases and J 5 bases; nucleotides not matched to a gene: 9. CDR3 length: 17 residues. The CDR3 sequence: CASSQDPAGGPLETQYF. The CDR3 bases are TGCGCCAGCAGCCAAGACCCAGCGGGGGGGCCGCTCGAGACCCAGTACTTC.

The chain combines TRBV10-1 with TRBJ2-7; the match to TRBD2 covers 7 bases. Trimming at V came to 3 bases and at J to 3 bases, leaving 5 bases not matched to a gene. Germline V lookup: CDR1 WNHNN, CDR2 SYGVQD (reference sequence). The CDR3 covers 14 residues. CDR3 sequence (DNA): TGCGCCAGCAGTGAAGGGCTAGCGGACTACGAGCAGTACTTC. Translating gives CASSEGLADYEQYF.

This clone was recorded once. This rearrangement joins TRBV19 to TRBJ2-3, with 9 positions matching TRBD1. The CDR3 consists of 15 residues. The V gene end was trimmed by 8 bases and the J gene end by 3 bases; junction bases not matched to a gene: 9. The V gene's germline CDR1 is LNHDA and CDR2 SQIVND (reference sequence). The CDR3 DNA reads as TGTGCCAGTCGCACACAGGGGGCGGGAACAGATACGCAGTATTTT. Protein product: CASRTQGAGTDTQYF.

V is TRBV27 and J is TRBJ1-1; TRBD1 is a possible D gene (5 bases). Trimming left V 6 bases short and J 11 bases short, with 13 bases between. Germline loops: CDR1 MNHEY, CDR2 SMNVEV (reference sequence). The CDR3 has 11 residues. In DNA, the CDR3 is TGTGCCAGCAGGGGACTCCGGGAGGCTTTCTTT. Protein: CASRGLREAFF.

V is TRBV19 and J is TRBJ2-3, with D perhaps matching TRBD1 (6 bases). Germline V gene data show CDR1 as LNHDA and CDR2 as SQIVND (reference sequence). Trimming removed 6 bases from V and 2 bases from J, with 15 bases in between. This CDR3 contains 15 residues. The CDR3 DNA follows: TGTGCCAGTAGCACACAGGGACCAACCACAGATACGCAGTATTTT. Protein sequence: CASSTQGPTTDTQYF.

The chain uses TRBV4-3 and TRBJ1-1, with 9 bases lining up with TRBD1. Per germline, CDR1 LGHNA and CDR2 YSLEER. The CDR3 totals 13 residues. J was trimmed by 3 bases and V by 6 bases; bases with no gene match: 2. CDR3: CASRQGAYTEAFF. CDR3 coding DNA: TGCGCCAGCAGACAGGGGGCGTACACTGAAGCTTTCTTT.

V and J are TRBV15 and TRBJ1-1; D remains unclear. The germline V gene encodes CDR1 LNHNV and CDR2 YYDKDF (reference sequence). CDR3 size: 12 residues. Trimming stripped 0 bases from V and 8 bases from J, with 7 bases between. Here the CDR3 reads CATSRDSSEAFF. CDR3 nucleotide sequence: TGTGCCACCAGCAGAGATTCGTCGGAAGCTTTCTTT.

CDR3 DNA sequence: TGTGCCAGCAGTCGACAGGGTTTTGAAGCTTTCTTT. Amino acids: CASSRQGFEAFF. The J gene is TRBJ1-1, the V gene TRBV27, with 7 bases aligning to TRBD1. The CDR3 runs 12 residues. J lost 7 bases, V lost 5 bases, and 4 bases had no gene match. Germline CDR1 MNHEY, CDR2 SMNVEV (reference sequence).

The gene calls are TRBV5-4 and TRBJ2-5; possible D gene TRBD1, 5 bases. CDR1 and CDR2 (germline): SGHNT, YYREEE (reference sequence). This CDR3 has 13 residues. V was trimmed by 4 bases and J by 7 bases, leaving 14 bases between them. As DNA, the CDR3 is TGTGCCAGCAGCCCCGACAGTACAGCGACCCAGTACTTC. As protein: CASSPDSTATQYF.

The rearrangement links TRBV7-2 to TRBJ1-2, with D possibly matching TRBD1 (6 bases). CDR1 and CDR2 (germline): SGHTA, FQGNSA. Trimming took off 2 bases at V and 1 base at J, with 14 bases between the two ends. CDR3 length: 16 amino acids. This chain's CDR3 is CASSLTQGRLNYGYTF. The CDR3 coding sequence is TGTGCCAGCAGCTTAACCCAGGGGCGACTTAACTATGGCTACACCTTC.

The J gene is TRBJ1-1, the V gene TRBV2; possibly TRBD1 for D (6 bases). With 4 bases removed from V and 5 bases from J, the gap between germline ends came to 14 bases. Germline loops: CDR1 SNHLY, CDR2 FYNNEI. The CDR3 is 14 residues long. CDR3 loop: CASSGDTLGTEAFF. In DNA form, the CDR3 reads TGTGCCAGCAGTGGGGACACCTTGGGAACTGAAGCTTTCTTT.

The chain employs TRBV6-1 and TRBJ2-2; 7 bases agree with TRBD2. Germline V gives CDR1 MNHNS, CDR2 SASEGT. The V segment lost 4 bases and the J segment 3 bases; nucleotides outside the gene matches: 2. The CDR3 loop spans 14 amino acids. The CDR3 region is CASSAGGYTGELFF. Written as DNA, the CDR3 is TGTGCCAGCAGTGCGGGGGGTTACACCGGGGAGCTGTTTTTT.

Sample share makes this clone medium-sized. The chain is built from TRBV6-6 and TRBJ1-5; 9 positions match TRBD1. V was pared by 7 bases and J by 6 bases, with 4 bases of the junction left unmatched. The V gene's germline CDR1 is MNHNY and CDR2 SVGAGI (reference sequence). The CDR3 is 13 residues long. This chain's CDR3 is CASKGTGIQPQHF. CDR3 coding DNA: TGTGCCAGCAAGGGGACAGGGATTCAGCCCCAGCATTTT.

CDR3 protein: CASSRYKTVENYGYTF. CDR3 nucleotides: TGTGCCAGCAGCCGATATAAGACAGTAGAAAACTATGGCTACACCTTC. The V gene is TRBV5-5, the J gene TRBJ1-2, with TRBD1 as a possible D gene (5 bases). V shed 4 bases and J shed 2 bases, with 18 bases lying between them. In germline, CDR1 is SGHKS, CDR2 YYEKEE (reference sequence). CDR3 size: 16 residues.

V usage is TRBV7-2 and J usage is TRBJ2-7; TRBD1 is a possible D gene (6 bases). The CDR3 is made up of 13 amino acids. Germline CDR1 SGHTA, CDR2 FQGNSA. The V end was cut by 0 bases, the J end by 6 bases, with 9 bases between. The CDR3 DNA follows: TGTGCCAGCAGCTTAGCTGGCAGGGGCGAGCAGTACTTC. This codes for CASSLAGRGEQYF.

The rearrangement joins TRBV29-1 to TRBJ2-1; possibly TRBD1 for D (6 bases). Germline V gene data show CDR1 as SQVTM and CDR2 as ANQGSEA. V was trimmed by 7 bases and J by 9 bases, leaving 16 bases between them. The CDR3 has 12 residues. CDR3: CSADKGHSEQFF. CDR3 in DNA: TGCAGCGCCGACAAGGGACACTCTGAGCAGTTCTTC.

The J gene is TRBJ1-5, the V gene TRBV19, with 7 bases that match TRBD1. The CDR3 spans 13 residues. The junction had 5 bases not matched to a gene; V was cut back by 5 bases and J by 7 bases. From germline, CDR1 is LNHDA and CDR2 SQIVND (reference sequence). The CDR3 here is CASSAQGRQPQHF. The CDR3 region has the DNA TGTGCCAGTAGTGCACAGGGGAGACAGCCCCAGCATTTT.

In regard to this clone: This sample includes further DNA sequences coding for the same CDR3. The rearrangement links TRBV7-9 to TRBJ1-2; TRBD1 matches at 9 bases. With V trimmed by 4 bases and J by 2 bases, 2 bases remained unmatched. The germline CDR1 and CDR2 sequences are SEHNR and FQNEAQ (reference sequence). The CDR3 consists of 14 residues. CDR3 DNA: TGTGCCAGCAGCTCCGGGACAGGGAACTATGGCTACACCTTC. Translation gives CASSSGTGNYGYTF.

This rearrangement joins TRBV11-1 to TRBJ2-5; 8 bases map to TRBD1. Unmatched junction bases numbered 9, after V lost 1 base and J lost 11 bases. The CDR3 length is 14 residues. Germline V gene data show CDR1 as SGHAT and CDR2 as FQDESV (reference sequence). The CDR3 spells CASSLGRGLSFQYF. For the CDR3, the DNA is TGTGCCAGCAGCTTAGGCAGGGGGCTTAGCTTTCAGTACTTC.

The chain couples TRBV29-1 to TRBJ1-1, with D perhaps matching TRBD1 (6 bases). Germline V gene sequence: CDR1 SQVTM, CDR2 ANQGSEA. V was pared by 0 bases and J by 1 base, with 9 bases between. The CDR3 is 14 amino acids. The CDR3 sequence: CSVEEGGRNTEAFF. The CDR3 nucleotides read TGCAGCGTTGAAGAAGGGGGTCGGAACACTGAAGCTTTCTTT.

The chain joins TRBV7-9 to TRBJ1-2; 7 positions match TRBD1. The germline gives CDR1 SEHNR, CDR2 FQNEAQ (reference sequence). CDR3 length: 12 residues. V was clipped by 5 bases and J by 7 bases; unmatched bases: 4. The CDR3 region is CASSVDRAGYTF. The CDR3 bases are TGTGCCAGCAGCGTCGACAGGGCTGGCTACACCTTC.

This sequence joins TRBV5-1 and TRBJ2-1, with 7 nucleotides matching TRBD1. The CDR3 consists of 16 residues. Germline V CDR1 and CDR2: SGHRS, YFSETQ. J was trimmed by 5 bases and V by 4 bases; bases with no gene match: 12. The chain's CDR3 is CASSLQGPALDNEQFF. The DNA of the CDR3 is TGCGCCAGCAGCCTACAGGGGCCCGCCCTGGACAATGAGCAGTTCTTC.

CDR3 protein: CASSVATGAYGYTF. As DNA, the CDR3 is TGTGCCAGCAGCGTAGCTACGGGAGCCTATGGCTACACCTTC. This sequence joins TRBV9 and TRBJ1-2, with no clear D. V shed 0 bases and J shed 4 bases, with 10 bases lying between them. Germline values: CDR1 SGDLS, CDR2 YYNGEE. The CDR3 runs to 14 residues.

This clone has more than one count but fewer than ten. This rearrangement joins TRBV4-2 to TRBJ1-5; the D gene is possibly TRBD1 (6 bases). The germline V gene encodes CDR1 LGHNA and CDR2 YNFKEQ. The CDR3 loop spans 15 amino acids. Trimming removed 6 bases at V and 0 bases at J, with 12 bases between. Here the CDR3 DNA reads TGTGCCAGCAGTTTTCAGGGGTTTAGCAATCAGCCCCAGCATTTT. Translated, it gives CASSFQGFSNQPQHF.

This rearrangement joins TRBV7-2 to TRBJ2-3; 13 positions match TRBD2. V lost 3 bases, J lost 5 bases, and 8 bases stayed unmatched. There are 17 residues in the CDR3. Per germline, CDR1 SGHTA and CDR2 FQGNSA. CDR3: CASSFPLAGGIEDTQYF. CDR3 in DNA: TGTGCCAGCAGCTTTCCACTAGCGGGGGGGATAGAAGATACGCAGTATTTT.